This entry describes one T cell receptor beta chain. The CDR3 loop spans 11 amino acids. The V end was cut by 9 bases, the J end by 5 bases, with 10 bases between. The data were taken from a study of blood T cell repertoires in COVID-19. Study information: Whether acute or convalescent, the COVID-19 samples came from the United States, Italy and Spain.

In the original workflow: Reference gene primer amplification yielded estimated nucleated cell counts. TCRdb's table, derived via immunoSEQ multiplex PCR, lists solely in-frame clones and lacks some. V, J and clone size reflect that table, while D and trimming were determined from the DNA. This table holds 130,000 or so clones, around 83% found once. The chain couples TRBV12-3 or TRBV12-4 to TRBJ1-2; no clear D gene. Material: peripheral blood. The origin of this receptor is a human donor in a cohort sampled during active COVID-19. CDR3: CASSNGYGYTF. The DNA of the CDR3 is TGTGCCAGTAGTAACGGGTATGGCTACACCTTC.